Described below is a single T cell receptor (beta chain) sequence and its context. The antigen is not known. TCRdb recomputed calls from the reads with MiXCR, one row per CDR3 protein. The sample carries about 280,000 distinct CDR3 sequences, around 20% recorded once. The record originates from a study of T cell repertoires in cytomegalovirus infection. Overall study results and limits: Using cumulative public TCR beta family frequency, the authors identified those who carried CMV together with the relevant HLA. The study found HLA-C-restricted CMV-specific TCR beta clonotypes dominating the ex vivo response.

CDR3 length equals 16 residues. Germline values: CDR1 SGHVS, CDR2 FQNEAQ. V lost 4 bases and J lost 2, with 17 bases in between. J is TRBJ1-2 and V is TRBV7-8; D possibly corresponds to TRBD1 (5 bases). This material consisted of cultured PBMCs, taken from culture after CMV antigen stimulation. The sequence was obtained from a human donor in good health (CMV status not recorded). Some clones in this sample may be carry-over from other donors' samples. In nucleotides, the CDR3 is TGTGCCAGCAGCTCCTTTGCCCAGGGCGGGAACTATGGCTACACCTTC. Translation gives CASSSFAQGGNYGYTF.